Presented here are 2 T cell receptor beta chains from one specimen sequenced in a study of cytomegalovirus exposure and HLA in healthy donors. This PCR relied on a set of 60 Vbeta primers and 13 Jbeta primers. Libraries were prepared by immunoSEQ multiplex PCR; TCRdb keeps only in-frame clonotypes and omits some of them. The sample contains 110,000 or so clones, around 77% of which appear only once. Sequenced material: PBMCs. The receptors shown here come from a woman in her twenties or thirties in good health and CMV-seropositive.

This sequence joins TRBV4-1 and TRBJ1-4; 8 nucleotides match TRBD1. The CDR3 runs 15 residues. The germline gives CDR1 MGHRA, CDR2 YSYEKL. The V and J ends lost 6 bases and 5 bases, in that order; junction bases with no gene match: 8. The CDR3 DNA reads as TGCGCCAGCAGGAGAACCGGGACAGGAAATGAAAAACTGTTTTTT. Protein: CASRRTGTGNEKLFF.

On this clone itself: A junction boundary mismatches the germline segment, possibly from a read error. Other nucleotide sequences in the sample specify the same CDR3. V gene TRBV19 combines with J gene TRBJ1-1, with D perhaps TRBD1 (6 bases). Germline CDR1 and CDR2: LNHDA and SQIVND (reference sequence). The CDR3 runs to 13 residues. DNA for the CDR3: TGCGCCAGTAGGATCAGGGGGAACACTGAAGCTTTCTTT. Its protein product is CASRIRGNTEAFF.